This is a list of T cell receptor beta chains from one sample in a study. TCRdb fed the 5' RACE reads into MiXCR, producing one record per CDR3 protein. The sample yields some 44,000 distinct CDR3 sequences, 30% seen once. Material for sequencing was tumor-infiltrating memory CD4+ T cells sorted from the breast tumor. The receptors stem from a female donor with breast cancer. The CDR3 runs from the conserved cysteine through the conserved F or W. Fields, in order: CDR3 length, D gene, clone size, J gene, V gene, CDR3 protein, CDR3 DNA. The D gene is left open where the match is weak. Some rows mark clone size as missing; the rest say once, few, many or name a class of expanded clone.

14 | . | . | TRBJ2-1 | TRBV5-4 | CASSLELVSNEQFF | TGTGCCAGCAGCCTTGAGCTAGTAAGCAATGAGCAGTTCTTC
14 | . | . | TRBJ1-1 | TRBV5-1 | CASSLKAQEFEAFF | TGCGCCAGCAGCTTGAAGGCACAGGAATTTGAAGCTTTCTTT
19 | TRBD2 | few | TRBJ2-7 | TRBV15 | CATSRTGSAGGLTSYEQYF | TGTGCCACCAGCAGAACAGGGTCGGCGGGAGGTCTCACATCCTACGAGCAGTACTTC
14 | TRBD1 | . | TRBJ1-1 | TRBV20-1 | CRGRTGTGITEAFF | TGCAGAGGGAGAACCGGGACAGGTATAACTGAAGCTTTCTTT
16 | TRBD2 | few | TRBJ2-1 | TRBV5-6 | CASSFMLPGLQNEQFF | TGTGCCAGCAGCTTTATGTTACCGGGACTACAAAATGAGCAGTTCTTC
13 | . | . | TRBJ2-5 | TRBV12-3/TRBV12-4 | CASSTKGVETQYF | TGTGCCAGCAGTACAAAGGGAGTTGAGACCCAGTACTTC
16 | . | few | TRBJ2-4 | TRBV6-1 | CASSGDPTGTKNIQYF | TGTGCCAGCAGTGGAGACCCTACAGGGACCAAAAACATTCAGTACTTC
16 | . | many | TRBJ2-1 | TRBV4-1 | CASSQLDMLSYNEQFF | TGCGCCAGCAGCCAGTTGGACATGCTCTCCTACAATGAGCAGTTCTTC
15 | TRBD1 | many | TRBJ2-3 | TRBV5-6 | CASSLNRGLGDTQYF | TGTGCCAGCAGCTTAAACAGGGGGCTCGGAGATACGCAGTATTTT
15 | TRBD1 | many | TRBJ2-1 | TRBV20-1 | CSAREGTDSYNEQFF | TGCAGTGCTAGAGAAGGGACAGATTCCTACAATGAGCAGTTCTTC
13 | . | . | TRBJ1-2 | TRBV4-2 | CASSQGFRDGYTF | TGTGCCAGCAGCCAAGGGTTTCGGGATGGCTACACCTTC
12 | . | . | TRBJ1-1 | TRBV7-9 | CASSPTNSEAFF | TGTGCCAGCAGCCCTACCAACAGTGAAGCTTTCTTT
15 | TRBD2 | few | TRBJ2-7 | TRBV27 | CASSKNPSGFYEQYF | TGTGCCAGCAGTAAAAATCCTAGCGGTTTCTACGAGCAGTACTTC
13 | . | medium-sized | TRBJ1-2 | TRBV12-3/TRBV12-4 | CASSPGRWDGYTF | TGTGCCAGCAGCCCCGGGAGGTGGGATGGCTACACCTTC
12 | . | . | TRBJ2-5 | TRBV11-2 | CASSLGQPTQYF | TGTGCCAGCAGCTTAGGGCAGCCCACCCAGTACTTC
16 | . | many | TRBJ2-1 | TRBV20-1 | CSARDRASDLRSEQFF | TGCAGTGCTAGAGATCGGGCTAGTGACCTTAGGAGTGAGCAGTTCTTC
15 | TRBD1 | . | TRBJ1-1 | TRBV28 | CASSPLTGANTEAFF | TGTGCCAGCAGTCCCCTGACAGGGGCGAACACTGAAGCTTTCTTT
12 | . | many | TRBJ1-5 | TRBV29-1 | CSVGSGDQPQHF | TGCAGCGTTGGGTCGGGGGATCAGCCCCAGCATTTT
14 | . | few | TRBJ2-7 | TRBV6-6 | CASTRDGSSYEQYF | TGTGCCAGCACCCGGGACGGAAGCTCCTACGAGCAGTACTTC
13 | . | . | TRBJ2-2 | TRBV12-3/TRBV12-4 | CASARQVGGELFF | TGTGCCAGCGCCCGACAGGTGGGCGGGGAGCTGTTTTTT
12 | . | . | TRBJ1-2 | TRBV9 | CASSRGGYGYTF | TGTGCCAGCAGCCGGGGCGGATATGGCTACACCTTC
14 | TRBD2 | few | TRBJ2-7 | TRBV6-5 | CASSRLAGAYEQYF | TGTGCCAGCAGTCGACTAGCGGGAGCCTACGAGCAGTACTTC
14 | TRBD1 | many | TRBJ1-5 | TRBV28 | CASRFRDRGPPQHF | TGTGCCAGCAGGTTCAGGGACAGGGGCCCGCCCCAGCATTTT
13 | . | few | TRBJ1-5 | TRBV6-5 | CASRRDNNQPQHF | TGTGCCAGCAGAAGGGACAACAATCAGCCCCAGCATTTT
15 | . | . | TRBJ2-3 | TRBV27 | CASSLRMDGTDTQYF | TGTGCCAGCAGTTTGCGGATGGACGGCACAGATACGCAGTATTTT
14 | . | few | TRBJ1-4 | TRBV12-3/TRBV12-4 | CASSLAPSGEKLFF | TGTGCCAGCAGTTTGGCACCCTCGGGTGAAAAACTGTTTTTT
13 | . | . | TRBJ2-2 | TRBV6-5 | CASSIMYTGELFF | TGTGCCAGCTCCATTATGTACACCGGGGAGCTGTTTTTT
14 | . | many | TRBJ1-1 | TRBV3-1 | CASSQETGSTEAFF | TGTGCCAGCAGCCAAGAGACGGGGTCCACTGAAGCTTTCTTT
13 | TRBD2 | few | TRBJ2-3 | TRBV29-1 | CSVVSGGTDTQYF | TGCAGCGTTGTCAGCGGGGGCACAGATACGCAGTATTTT
19 | TRBD2 | many | TRBJ2-3 | TRBV7-2 | CASSLSPGLAGDRTDTQYF | TGTGCCAGCAGCTTGTCTCCGGGACTAGCGGGTGACCGCACAGATACGCAGTATTTT
15 | TRBD2 | . | TRBJ2-5 | TRBV28 | CASIKPAGGGETQYF | TGTGCCAGCATCAAGCCCGCGGGAGGCGGGGAGACCCAGTACTTC
14 | TRBD1 | many | TRBJ2-7 | TRBV28 | CASRVRWDRYEQYF | TGTGCCAGCAGGGTAAGGTGGGACAGATACGAGCAGTACTTC
16 | TRBD2 | . | TRBJ2-2 | TRBV5-1 | CASSQRPSGNTGELFF | TGCGCCAGCAGCCAACGCCCTAGCGGAAACACCGGGGAGCTGTTTTTT
18 | . | few | TRBJ1-5 | TRBV7-8 | CASSPPRIGPYSNQPQHF | TGTGCCAGCAGCCCCCCCCGTATTGGACCTTATAGCAATCAGCCCCAGCATTTT
13 | . | few | TRBJ2-5 | TRBV4-1 | CASSQWRKETQYF | TGCGCCAGCAGCCAATGGCGGAAAGAGACCCAGTACTTC
15 | TRBD1 | . | TRBJ2-7 | TRBV5-6 | CASSFRRTGEYEQYF | TGTGCCAGCAGCTTTAGGCGGACAGGGGAATACGAGCAGTACTTC
14 | TRBD2 | . | TRBJ2-7 | TRBV4-1 | CASSQVAGDYEQYF | TGCGCCAGCAGCCAAGTCGCGGGGGATTACGAGCAGTACTTC
22 | TRBD2 | . | TRBJ2-6 | TRBV5-5 | CASSSPMGTSGFPNSGANVLTF | TGTGCCAGCAGCTCCCCCATGGGGACTAGCGGATTCCCCAACTCTGGGGCCAACGTCCTGACTTTC
15 | . | few | TRBJ1-3 | TRBV3-1 | CASSQGPGSGNTIYF | TGTGCCAGCAGCCAAGGACCCGGCTCTGGAAACACCATATATTTT
14 | TRBD1 | once | TRBJ1-2 | TRBV20-1 | CSARDLEGGSGYTF | TGCAGTGCTAGAGATCTGGAAGGGGGCTCTGGCTACACCTTC
14 | . | few | TRBJ1-3 | TRBV20-1 | CSASRQGSGNTIYF | TGCAGTGCTAGTAGGCAGGGGTCTGGAAACACCATATATTTT
14 | . | . | TRBJ2-3 | TRBV12-3/TRBV12-4 | CASTRDGQVDTQYF | TGTGCCAGCACTAGGGACGGTCAAGTTGATACGCAGTATTTT
15 | TRBD1 | few | TRBJ1-5 | TRBV7-6 | CASSADGTAHQPQHF | TGTGCCAGCAGCGCCGACGGGACAGCACATCAGCCCCAGCATTTT
12 | . | . | TRBJ2-1 | TRBV6-2/TRBV6-3 | CASSYSHNEQFF | TGTGCCAGCAGTTATAGTCACAATGAGCAGTTCTTC
15 | . | medium-sized | TRBJ1-2 | TRBV18 | CASSPGGRRNYGYTF | TGTGCCAGCTCACCAGGGGGTCGACGGAACTATGGCTACACCTTC
15 | . | . | TRBJ2-2 | TRBV5-1 | CAGSLVGRNTGELFF | TGCGCCGGCAGCTTGGTAGGCAGGAACACCGGGGAGCTGTTTTTT
17 | . | . | TRBJ1-5 | TRBV4-1 | CASSQDSQGTLNQPQHF | TGCGCCAGCAGCCAAGATAGCCAGGGGACTCTGAATCAGCCCCAGCATTTT
12 | . | few | TRBJ2-1 | TRBV28 | CASSFGYNEQFF | TGTGCCAGCAGTTTTGGCTACAATGAGCAGTTCTTC
15 | TRBD1 | . | TRBJ1-1 | TRBV5-1 | CAGSLTGRGDTEAFF | TGCGCCGGCAGCTTGACAGGGCGAGGGGACACTGAAGCTTTCTTT